This T cell receptor (beta chain) was captured in a study of shared clonotypes between healthy human individuals. The overall study: The plates for each donor numbered three CD4 naive, three CD4 memory, two CD8 naive and one CD8 memory.

Germline CDR1 and CDR2: LGHNA and YSLEER. The junction had 3 bases not matched to a gene; V was cut back by 1 base and J by 3 bases. This CDR3 is built from 15 residues. The count of this clone is one. Repertoires were generated with immunoSEQ multiplex PCR, while TCRdb's copy carries only in-frame clones and drops some. This sample has approximately 2.3 million clones; 85% to 95% occur once, and the top ten carry around 0.4%. Naive CD45RA+ and memory CD45RA-negative subsets were split from CD4+ cells. The source material was naive CD4+ T cells from PBMCs. Subset noted: CD45RA+ positively selected. The sequence was collected from a man aged 18 to 30 in good health. Some clones in this sample may be carry-over from other donors' samples. The J gene is TRBJ2-7, the V gene TRBV4-3; TRBD1 matches at 10 bases. The CDR3 spells CASSQGDRGNYEQYF. The CDR3 DNA is TGCGCCAGCAGCCAAGGGGACAGGGGTAACTACGAGCAGTACTTC.